This T cell receptor beta chain was recovered during a study of T-cell memory formation after mild COVID-19. UMIs and sample barcodes were carried by the TCR alpha and TCR beta cDNA libraries that 5'RACE produced using constant-segment primers. TCRdb fed the 5' RACE reads into MiXCR, producing one record per CDR3 protein. Found here are about 40,000 distinct CDR3 sequences, 10% to 12% of them singletons; the top ten hold about 32%. Findings and limits, study-wide: Contracting clones from day 15 to 85 had balanced CD4/CD8; later expanders favoured CD4+. Most CD4+ clones that shrank were in CM and EM, while CD8+ ones turned up in EMRA. Second-wave clones peaking on day 37 lacked confirmed SARS-CoV-2 specificity.

This clonotype has at least ten counts. Antigen: not known. The CDR3 is 15 residues long. Germline CDR1 and CDR2: MNHEY and SVGAGI. Germline trimming cut 4 bases from V and 7 bases from J; bases unmatched to any gene: 11. This TCR was recovered from a man between 18 and 35 years old who had mild COVID-19 (a few samples of this study predate the infection). Cell type and time point are not known. The genes are TRBV6-5 and TRBJ2-7; 9 bases match TRBD1. The sequencing sample was made of PBMCs or a T cell subset sorted from them (not recorded which). The CDR3 nucleotides read TGTGCCAGCAGTTGGTCCTTAGGACAGGGGAAAGAGCAGTACTTC. Its protein is CASSWSLGQGKEQYF.